This is a list of T cell receptor beta chains from one sample in a study of regulatory T cells in long-lasting Graves disease. TCRdb reprocessed the multiplex PCR reads with MiXCR, giving one entry per CDR3 protein. This table holds 350,000 to 500,000 distinct CDR3 sequences, 21% found once. The sample consisted of peripheral blood mononuclear cells (PBMCs), taken when the disease was refractory, from a patient treated with antithyroid drugs. These receptors originate from a female donor with Graves disease. CDR3s include the opening cysteine and the closing phenylalanine or tryptophan. D genes are given only for firm matches. Clone sizes are given selectively: once, few, many, or a class where the clone is expanded.

NA,TRBV7-3,TRBJ2-6,NA,CASTPGKIQGGANVLTF,TGTGCCAGCACCCCCGGCAAAATACAAGGGGGGGCCAACGTCCTGACTTTC
few,TRBV19,TRBJ1-5,TRBD1,CASSPRDRGSNQPQHF,TGTGCCAGTAGTCCTCGGGACAGGGGGAGCAATCAGCCCCAGCATTTT
NA,TRBV6-9,TRBJ2-1,NA,CASSYPTRNNEQFF,TGTGCCAGCAGTTACCCAACTAGGAACAATGAGCAGTTCTTC
NA,TRBV5-1,TRBJ1-1,NA,CASSLASGWAFF,TGCGCCAGCAGCTTGGCCTCCGGGTGGGCTTTCTTT
NA,TRBV20-1,TRBJ2-7,TRBD1,CSGTGAHEQYF,TGCAGTGGGACAGGGGCCCACGAGCAGTACTTC
NA,TRBV11-2,TRBJ2-3,TRBD2,CASSLEASGTSTDTQYF,TGTGCCAGCAGCTTAGAGGCTAGCGGGACTAGCACAGATACGCAGTATTTT
few,TRBV19,TRBJ2-7,NA,CASSIDQTGSLDEQYF,TGTGCCAGTAGTATAGATCAAACAGGGAGTTTGGACGAGCAGTACTTC
many,TRBV7-6,TRBJ2-5,NA,CASRPPHEETQYF,TGTGCCAGCAGGCCGCCCCACGAAGAGACCCAGTACTTC
NA,TRBV28,TRBJ2-3,NA,CASSFSGAGKDTKYF,TGTGCCAGCAGTTTTTCGGGAGCTGGAAAAGATACGAAGTATTTT
many,TRBV12-3/TRBV12-4,TRBJ2-2,NA,CASSPTPTGELFF,TGTGCCAGCAGCCCTACCCCCACCGGGGAGCTGTTTTTT
many,TRBV29-1,TRBJ2-7,NA,CSETRRVHYYEQYF,TGCAGCGAGACACGGAGGGTACACTACTACGAGCAGTACTTC
few,TRBV12-5,TRBJ2-2,TRBD2,CASGISGSQAGELFF,TGTGCTAGTGGTATTAGCGGGAGTCAGGCCGGGGAGCTGTTTTTT
many,TRBV28,TRBJ2-7,TRBD2,CASTKTSGSYEQYF,TGTGCCAGCACCAAAACTAGCGGGAGCTACGAGCAGTACTTC
many,TRBV2,TRBJ1-5,TRBD1,CASGWTGGSDQPQHF,TGTGCCAGCGGATGGACAGGGGGAAGTGATCAGCCCCAGCATTTT
many,TRBV6-5,TRBJ2-5,TRBD2,CASSSPLAGRGLETQYF,TGTGCCAGCAGTTCCCCACTAGCGGGCCGAGGGTTGGAGACCCAGTACTTC
many,TRBV28,TRBJ2-7,NA,CASSFGRGAYEQYF,TGTGCCAGCAGTTTCGGGCGCGGGGCCTACGAGCAGTACTTC
NA,TRBV29-1,TRBJ2-3,NA,CSVRASTDTQYF,TGCAGCGTTCGGGCCAGCACAGATACGCAGTATTTT
many,TRBV20-1,TRBJ2-4,NA,CSASMGDVIAKNIQYF,TGCAGTGCTAGTATGGGGGACGTGATAGCCAAAAACATTCAGTACTTC
NA,TRBV7-3,TRBJ2-4,TRBD1,CASSLGQGANIQYF,TGTGCCAGCAGCTTAGGGCAGGGGGCAAACATTCAGTACTTC
NA,TRBV14,TRBJ1-2,NA,CASSLLGSPGGGYTF,TGTGCCAGCAGCCTGCTGGGGAGTCCGGGTGGAGGCTACACCTTC
NA,TRBV20-1,TRBJ2-3,NA,CSAIASPGDTQYF,TGCAGTGCTATAGCCAGCCCAGGGGATACGCAGTATTTT
NA,TRBV3-1,TRBJ2-5,TRBD1,CASSPMTGEQETQYF,TGTGCCAGCAGCCCTATGACAGGGGAGCAAGAGACCCAGTACTTC
once,TRBV20-1,TRBJ2-1,NA,CSAIPGGGYNEQFF,TGCAGTGCTATTCCCGGGGGTGGCTACAATGAGCAGTTCTTC
NA,TRBV7-9,TRBJ1-4,TRBD1,CASSAGQYSEKLFF,TGTGCCAGCAGCGCGGGACAGTATTCTGAAAAACTATTTTTT
few,TRBV2,TRBJ1-5,NA,CASSPGRSYSNQPQHF,TGTGCCAGCAGTCCGGGGAGGAGTTATAGCAATCAGCCCCAGCATTTT
many,TRBV20-1,TRBJ1-5,NA,CSATGGYGGQPQHF,TGCAGTGCTACCGGGGGGTATGGAGGGCAGCCCCAGCATTTT
NA,TRBV5-5,TRBJ2-7,NA,CASSFRPGVLEEQYF,TGTGCCAGCAGCTTTAGGCCAGGGGTGCTGGAAGAGCAGTACTTC
many,TRBV12-3/TRBV12-4,TRBJ2-5,NA,CASSLSGALQETQYF,TGTGCCAGCAGTTTATCAGGGGCGCTCCAAGAGACCCAGTACTTC
many,TRBV3-1,TRBJ1-1,TRBD1,CASSNWDRAEAFF,TGTGCCAGCAGCAACTGGGACAGGGCGGAAGCTTTCTTT
many,TRBV27,TRBJ2-7,TRBD2,CASGRLAGAYEQYF,TGTGCCAGCGGCAGACTAGCGGGGGCCTACGAGCAGTACTTC
NA,TRBV18,TRBJ1-1,NA,CASSPPIGTLNTEAFF,TGTGCCAGCTCACCACCGATTGGGACACTGAACACTGAAGCTTTCTTT
many,TRBV27,TRBJ1-4,NA,CASSVAQGEKLFF,TGTGCCAGCTCGGTGGCGCAGGGTGAAAAACTGTTTTTT
NA,TRBV20-1,TRBJ2-7,TRBD1,CSAEQGTGAREQYF,TGCAGTGCCGAACAAGGGACAGGGGCCCGCGAGCAGTACTTC
many,TRBV28,TRBJ1-1,NA,CASNAQQASGTEAFF,TGTGCCAGCAACGCGCAACAGGCCTCTGGGACTGAAGCTTTCTTT
NA,TRBV20-1,TRBJ1-5,TRBD1,CSARVRGRDQPQHF,TGCAGTGCTAGAGTCAGGGGGCGAGATCAGCCCCAGCATTTT
many,TRBV19,TRBJ1-1,NA,CASTPARPNTEAFF,TGTGCCAGTACCCCGGCTAGGCCTAACACTGAAGCTTTCTTT
many,TRBV28,TRBJ2-7,NA,CASSQYEQYF,TGTGCCAGCAGCCAATACGAGCAGTACTTC
NA,TRBV20-1,TRBJ2-6,NA,CSAREGQRANVLTF,TGCAGTGCTAGGGAGGGTCAAAGGGCCAACGTCCTGACTTTC
many,TRBV2,TRBJ2-5,TRBD2,CASSERLAGVETQYF,TGTGCCAGCAGTGAAAGGCTAGCGGGAGTAGAGACCCAGTACTTC
NA,TRBV6-2/TRBV6-3,TRBJ1-2,TRBD1,CAGTGEVYGYTF,TGTGCCGGCACAGGGGAAGTGTATGGCTACACCTTC
many,TRBV28,TRBJ2-5,NA,CASTSGRALGETQYF,TGTGCCAGCACGTCGGGGCGAGCGCTAGGCGAGACCCAGTACTTC
many,TRBV15,TRBJ2-5,NA,CATSNDRETQYF,TGTGCCACCAGTAACGACAGGGAGACCCAGTACTTC
few,TRBV20-1,TRBJ2-1,TRBD2,CSARTSGRARSYNEQFF,TGCAGTGCAAGGACTAGCGGGAGGGCCAGATCCTACAATGAGCAGTTCTTC
NA,TRBV2,TRBJ2-2,NA,CASLGLGGGELFF,TGTGCCAGCTTAGGACTTGGCGGCGGGGAGCTGTTTTTT
NA,TRBV5-4,TRBJ2-1,NA,CASSLGGESYNEQFF,TGTGCCAGCAGCTTGGGCGGGGAATCCTACAATGAGCAGTTCTTC
many,TRBV6-1,TRBJ2-5,TRBD2,CASTYLPRTSGTLQETQYF,TGTGCCAGCACCTATCTCCCTCGGACTAGCGGGACGCTCCAAGAGACCCAGTACTTC
many,TRBV29-1,TRBJ2-7,NA,CSVSDGYEQYF,TGCAGCGTTTCGGACGGATACGAGCAGTACTTC
many,TRBV6-1,TRBJ1-5,TRBD1,CASTIQGGSQPQHF,TGTGCCAGCACCATCCAGGGGGGAAGTCAGCCCCAGCATTTT
few,TRBV29-1,TRBJ2-7,TRBD2,CSVVGSPGLAGGVYEQYF,TGCAGCGTCGTCGGGTCCCCGGGACTAGCGGGAGGGGTCTACGAGCAGTACTTC
few,TRBV5-4,TRBJ1-1,NA,CASTVGTEAFF,TGTGCCAGCACAGTTGGGACTGAAGCTTTCTTT
few,TRBV3-1,TRBJ2-7,NA,CASSQDRGREQYF,TGTGCCAGCAGCCAAGACAGAGGTCGAGAGCAGTACTTC
NA,TRBV20-1,TRBJ1-1,NA,CSATAAGPNTEAFF,TGCAGTGCAACGGCGGCGGGACCGAACACTGAAGCTTTCTTT
NA,TRBV14,TRBJ2-7,TRBD2,CASSRSGPSYEQYF,TGTGCCAGCAGCCGTAGCGGGCCCTCCTACGAGCAGTACTTC